This TCR beta chain was identified in a study of shared clonotypes between healthy human individuals. TCRdb keeps only in-frame clones here, not all; method: immunoSEQ multiplex PCR. Of more than 1 million clones listed, 75% to 85% were seen once; the top ten hold about 0.52%. V was trimmed by 4 bases and J by 2 bases, leaving 18 bases between them. The CDR3 consists of 17 residues. Germline V gene sequence: CDR1 SGHTS, CDR2 YDEGEE. This clonotype was sampled from a man younger than 35 in good health. Some clones in this sample may be carry-over from other donors' samples. Material for sequencing was memory CD4+ T cells from PBMCs. Subset reported: CD45RA-negative fraction. This chain connects TRBV5-8 to TRBJ2-2; D not resolved. Here the CDR3 reads CASSLMFHFSNTGELFF. The CDR3 DNA is TGTGCCAGCAGCCTCATGTTCCACTTTTCAAACACCGGGGAGCTGTTTTTT.